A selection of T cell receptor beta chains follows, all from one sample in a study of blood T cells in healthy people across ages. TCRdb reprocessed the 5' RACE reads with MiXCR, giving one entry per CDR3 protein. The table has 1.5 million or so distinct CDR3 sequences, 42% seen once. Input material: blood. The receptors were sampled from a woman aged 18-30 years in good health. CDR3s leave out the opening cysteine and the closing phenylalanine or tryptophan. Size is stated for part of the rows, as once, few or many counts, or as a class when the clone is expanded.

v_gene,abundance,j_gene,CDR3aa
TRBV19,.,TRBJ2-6,ASTNAPGWADSGANVLT
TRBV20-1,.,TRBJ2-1,SARDRENEQF
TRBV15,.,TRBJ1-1,ATSGDRLNTEAF
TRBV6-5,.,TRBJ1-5,ASSYSKRVRSNQPQH
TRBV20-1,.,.,SAHWSGTYEQY
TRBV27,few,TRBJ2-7,ASSLSSIAYEQY
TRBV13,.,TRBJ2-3,ASSDTGQDLGGDTQY
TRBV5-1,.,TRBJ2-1,ASSFGTPYNERF
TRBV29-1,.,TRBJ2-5,SVQMVPLGSYLETQY
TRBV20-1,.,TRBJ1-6,SASPDRALGPLH
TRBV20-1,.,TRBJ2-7,SARGVSGYEQY
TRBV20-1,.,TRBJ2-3,SARGGGATQY
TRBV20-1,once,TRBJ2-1,SARDKSSYNEQF
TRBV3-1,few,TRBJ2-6,ASSQRSGNYSGANVLT
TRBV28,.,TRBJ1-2,ATSNAGYDQGLLYGYT
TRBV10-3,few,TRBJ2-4,AISEPGEGAKNIQY
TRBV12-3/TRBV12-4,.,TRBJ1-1,ASSRARQLNTEAF
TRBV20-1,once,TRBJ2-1,SVPEGEARQF
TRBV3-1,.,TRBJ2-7,ANRQRQGANSEQY
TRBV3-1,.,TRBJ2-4,ASSQDTGGNIQY
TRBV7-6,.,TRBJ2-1,ASTQGTAYNEQF
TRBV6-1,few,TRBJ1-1,ASSGPGTGMHTEAF
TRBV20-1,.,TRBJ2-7,SVARDAFYEQY
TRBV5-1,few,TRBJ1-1,ASSLETGQMNTEAF
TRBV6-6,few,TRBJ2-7,ASSYSVRGHEQY
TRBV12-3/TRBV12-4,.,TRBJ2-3,ASSRSGTSGGRAPGTQY
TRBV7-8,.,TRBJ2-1,ASSLAGTRTYNEQF
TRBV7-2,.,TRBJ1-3,ASSLGGDSGNTIY
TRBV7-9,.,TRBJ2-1,AIQVGEVPF
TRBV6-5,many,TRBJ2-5,ASSYSGQETQY
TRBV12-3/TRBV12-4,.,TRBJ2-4,ASSPTGSGQY
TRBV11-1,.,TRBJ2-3,ASSQGAKDTQY
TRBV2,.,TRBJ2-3,ASSLLRRADTDTQY
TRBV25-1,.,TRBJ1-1,ASSEYREAAEAF
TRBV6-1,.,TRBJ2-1,ASTMGLAENEQF
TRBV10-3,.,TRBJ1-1,AIRVDANTEAF
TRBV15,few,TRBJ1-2,ATSRSGTGVHYGYT
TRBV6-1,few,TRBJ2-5,ASSEAAGGPNLQETQY
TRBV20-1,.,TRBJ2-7,SVNSGTCEQY
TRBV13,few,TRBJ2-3,ASSYPWNSTDTQY
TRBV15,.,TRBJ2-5,ATSRDIQGAQEQY
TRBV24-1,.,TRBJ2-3,ATSDFGGSTDTQY
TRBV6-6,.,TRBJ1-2,ASSPANGYT
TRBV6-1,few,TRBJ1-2,ASGTGDRGYT
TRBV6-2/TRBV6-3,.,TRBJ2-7,AVVAGAEVYEQY
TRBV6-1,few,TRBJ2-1,ASSMGQGARLADNEQF
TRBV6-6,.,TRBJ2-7,ASTRRETYEQY